This T cell receptor beta chain was recorded in a study of blood T cells in healthy people across ages. Study-wide context: About one barcoded beta molecule was captured per two T cells (by template switching).

A second PCR, run for roughly 7 to 12 cycles, used a sample-barcoded 5' primer plus a J-beta primer mix. TCRdb analysed the 5' RACE reads with MiXCR anew, one entry per CDR3 protein. The sample shows 600,000 or so distinct CDR3 sequences, under 30% of them seen only once. CDR1 and CDR2 from the germline V gene are LNHNV and YYDKDF (reference sequence). CDR3 length: 14 residues. The J segment lost 3 bases and the V segment lost 9 bases, leaving 8 bases of the junction unmatched. The sample comprised blood. The sequence came from a woman older than 75 in good health. V is TRBV15 and J is TRBJ1-2, with 9 bases matching TRBD1. CDR3 loop: CATNTDRGYYGYTF. The CDR3 DNA reads as TGTGCCACGAATACGGACAGGGGCTACTATGGCTACACCTTC.